This T cell receptor (beta chain) was retrieved from a study of OX40 agonist ivuxolimab in advanced cancers. Overall study: The diagnoses of dose-escalation patients were hepatocellular carcinoma, melanoma, renal cell or head and neck cancer. Patients achieving partial responses numbered three: one hepatocellular carcinoma case and two cutaneous melanoma cases. The study, taken as a whole, reports: Both blood CD4+ and CD8+ T cells showed clonal growth by week 6 at 0.1 to 3.0 mg/kg.

This clone was found a few times. The target antigen is unknown. Autoimmune disease history or systemic immunosuppression led to patient exclusion. The assay was immunoSEQ multiplex PCR, and TCRdb's table has in-frame clones only and misses some. The repertoire holds 95,000 to 100,000 clones, with 70% to 85% as singletons. V lost 3 bases and J lost 6, with 11 bases in between. The CDR3 contains 13 residues. From germline, CDR1 is WSHSY and CDR2 SAAADI. The TCR was taken from an adult with an advanced solid tumor such as melanoma, head and neck, liver or kidney cancer. The chain recombines TRBV10-2 with TRBJ1-2; D is possibly TRBD1 (5 bases). Sequenced here: CD4+ or CD8+ T cells sorted from blood, sampled in a trial of the OX40 agonist ivuxolimab. The CDR3 nucleotides read TGCGCCAGCAGTGATGGGACGCGGGATGGCTACACCTTC. Translation: CASSDGTRDGYTF.